This T cell receptor (beta chain) was sequenced during a study of T cell responses to AZD1222 COVID-19 vaccine. The V and J ends lost 5 bases and 7 bases respectively, with 20 bases between them. CDR1 is MNHEY and CDR2 is SVGAGI in the germline V gene. The CDR3 has 15 amino acids. The assay was immunoSEQ multiplex PCR, and TCRdb's table has in-frame clones only and misses some. This sample has about 100,000 clones, with about 85% found just once. The genes are TRBV6-5 and TRBJ1-2; no clear D. This TCR was recovered from an adult in good health. The material sequenced was peripheral blood, taken on day 0 of AZD1222 vaccination. This chain's CDR3 is CASSRTASHGSGYTF. In DNA, the CDR3 is TGTGCCAGCAGTCGGACGGCCAGTCACGGGTCTGGCTACACCTTC.